This T cell receptor (beta chain) came from a study of blood T cell repertoires in COVID-19. As processed by the authors: Reference gene primers were amplified, and this amplification served to estimate nucleated cell counts. Clones were sequenced by immunoSEQ multiplex PCR, and TCRdb holds only the in-frame ones, with some missing. D and trimming were read from the DNA, whereas the V and J calls and clone size are those reported in that table. Of 300,000 to 400,000 clones in the sample, approximately 86% were seen once. V dropped 11 bases and J dropped 3 bases, with 17 bases sitting between them. CDR1 LNHDA and CDR2 SQIVND come from the germline V gene (reference sequence). This CDR3 has 14 amino acids.

The sequence was collected from a woman aged 40 to 55 with acute COVID-19. The sample comprised PBMCs or T cells enriched from blood (not recorded which). This chain uses TRBV19 with TRBJ1-5; D gene unclear. The CDR3 sequence is CASWAGKFNQPQHF. Here the CDR3 DNA reads TGTGCCTCCTGGGCGGGCAAGTTCAATCAGCCCCAGCATTTT.